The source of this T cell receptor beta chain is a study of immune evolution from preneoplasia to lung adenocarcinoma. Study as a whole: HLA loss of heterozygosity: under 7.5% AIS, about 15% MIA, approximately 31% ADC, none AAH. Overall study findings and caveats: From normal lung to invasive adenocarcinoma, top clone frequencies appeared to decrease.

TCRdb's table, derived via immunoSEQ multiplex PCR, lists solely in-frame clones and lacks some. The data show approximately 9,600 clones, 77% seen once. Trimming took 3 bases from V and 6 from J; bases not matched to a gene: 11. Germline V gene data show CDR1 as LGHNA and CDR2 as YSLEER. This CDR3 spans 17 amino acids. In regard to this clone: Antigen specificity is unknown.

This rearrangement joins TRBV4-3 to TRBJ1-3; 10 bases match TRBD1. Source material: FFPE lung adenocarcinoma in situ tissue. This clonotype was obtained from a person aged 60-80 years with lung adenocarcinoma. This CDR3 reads CASSQSSSGTGANTIYF. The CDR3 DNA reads TGCGCCAGCAGCCAGTCTTCCTCCGGGACAGGGGCAAACACCATATATTTT.